This T cell receptor beta chain came from a study of tumor-infiltrating lymphocytes in primary liver carcinoma. RNA and DNA were co-extracted from about 19-30 mg of unsorted bulk tissue. With roughly 540 ng total RNA as template and a constant-region primer, TCR beta cDNA was made. Nested multiplex PCR, run for three rounds with slightly modified ARM-PCR, yielded TCR beta libraries. In the first two PCR rounds, TRBV1-TRBV30 forward primers were paired with a C-beta reverse primer, and each round lasted approximately 10 cycles. From the multiplex PCR reads, TCRdb called clonotypes with MiXCR, one entry per CDR3 protein. The sample comprises 80,000 or so distinct CDR3 sequences, approximately 70% of which are singletons, and 26% rests with the top ten. Germline V gives CDR1 SGHTA, CDR2 FQGTGA. Trimming took 2 bases from V and 4 from J, leaving 14 bases between them. This CDR3 has 16 amino acids.

The rearrangement links TRBV7-3 to TRBJ2-2, with unresolved D. The sequencing sample was made of tumor-adjacent normal liver tissue. This receptor was taken from a man aged 35 to 55 with primary liver carcinoma and hepatitis B virus infection. The CDR3 DNA reads TGTGCCAGCAGCTTATCGGCTACAATTCTCACCGGGGAGCTGTTTTTT. Its translation: CASSLSATILTGELFF.